This T cell receptor beta chain was profiled in a study of blood T cells in healthy people across ages. The overall study: Template switching captured about one barcoded beta molecule per two T cells.

A sample-barcoded 5' primer and a J-beta primer mix were used in a second PCR of roughly 6 to 11 cycles. TCRdb reprocessed the 5' RACE reads via MiXCR and lists one record per CDR3 protein. The sample has around 620,000 distinct CDR3 sequences, approximately 25% seen once. The CDR3 totals 15 residues. Deletions cut 6 bases from V and 0 bases from J, with 12 bases between. This chain uses TRBV12-3 or TRBV12-4 with TRBJ1-3; D call uncertain. Material: blood. The receptor comes from a woman in her seventies in good health. The CDR3 DNA reads TGTGCCAGCAGCCAGATCATGAGCTCTGGAAACACCATATATTTT. Its translation is CASSQIMSSGNTIYF.